The 27 T cell receptor beta chains given below trace back to one sample, sequenced in a study of blood T cell repertoires in COVID-19. Measured with immunoSEQ multiplex PCR; TCRdb has only the in-frame clones, and not every one. This sample has more than 250,000 clones; 86% occur once, and the top ten carry around 1.7%. The sequenced sample was peripheral blood. These receptors were taken from a woman between 45 and 60 years old with acute or convalescent COVID-19.

The genes are TRBV4-1 and TRBJ2-3, with 10 bases lining up with TRBD1. Trimming removed 0 bases from V and 4 bases from J; junction bases left unmatched: 7. The CDR3 consists of 17 residues. Germline V CDR1 and CDR2: MGHRA, YSYEKL. This CDR3 reads CASSQESWDRGPDTQYF. The CDR3 nucleotides are TGCGCCAGCAGCCAAGAGTCTTGGGACAGGGGACCAGATACGCAGTATTTT.

This clone has a single count. The V gene is TRBV5-6, the J gene TRBJ2-3; perhaps TRBD2 as D (6 bases). The length of the CDR3 is 13 residues. CDR1 is SGHDT, CDR2 YYEEEE, per germline. The ends were cut back, 7 bases at V and 0 bases at J, with 9 bases in the middle. In DNA, the CDR3 is TGTGCCAGCTCACTAGCAAGCACAGATACGCAGTATTTT. This encodes CASSLASTDTQYF.

The V call is TRBV16, the J call TRBJ1-2; the match to TRBD1 covers 8 bases. The V segment lost 4 bases and the J segment 7 bases; nucleotides outside the gene matches: 5. Germline-derived CDR1 and CDR2 are KGHSY and FQNENV. The CDR3 totals 13 residues. In nucleotides, the CDR3 is TGTGCCAGCAGCCGACAGGGGAGTCCTGGCTACACCTTC. It is translated as CASSRQGSPGYTF.

This clone was observed a handful of times. The V gene is TRBV9, the J gene TRBJ2-7, with 10 bases that match TRBD2. Unmatched junction bases numbered 7, after V lost 7 bases and J lost 3 bases. The CDR3 sequence is 14 residues long. Per the germline V gene, CDR1 is SGDLS and CDR2 is YYNGEE. The CDR3 nucleotides are TGTGCCAGCGGGGGGGCTAGCGGGAGCTACGAGCAGTACTTC. Translated: CASGGASGSYEQYF.

J is TRBJ1-1 and V is TRBV30; D gene unclear. V lost 4 bases to trimming and J lost 7 bases, with 10 bases between them. The CDR3 runs 11 residues. The germline V gene has CDR1 GTSNPN and CDR2 SVGIG (reference sequence). The CDR3 DNA follows: TGTGCCTGGAAAGTGGTTAGTGAAGCTTTCTTT. It yields the protein CAWKVVSEAFF.

V and J are TRBV18 and TRBJ1-6; 9 nucleotides line up with TRBD1. The length of the CDR3 is 13 residues. V shed 5 bases, J shed 10 bases, and the junction held 3 bases outside the gene matches. Per the germline V gene, CDR1 is KGHSH and CDR2 is LQKENI. CDR3 coding DNA: TGTGCCAGCTCAAGGGACAGGGAATCACCCCTCCACTTT. Residues: CASSRDRESPLHF.

Notes on this clone: Different DNA sequences within this sample yield the same CDR3. This sequence joins TRBV5-4 and TRBJ2-7; TRBD1 matches 11 bases. The CDR3 covers 14 residues. V was clipped by 4 bases and J by 2 bases; unmatched bases: 2. The V gene's germline CDR1 is SGHNT and CDR2 YYREEE (reference sequence). CDR3 DNA sequence: TGTGCCAGCAGCCTGGGACAGGGGGCCTACGAGCAGTACTTC. This translates into CASSLGQGAYEQYF.

J is TRBJ2-1 and V is TRBV7-2, with 12 bases identical to TRBD2. After removal of 3 bases from V and 8 bases from J, the junction contained 11 bases not matched to a gene. Germline V gives CDR1 SGHTA, CDR2 FQGNSA. The CDR3 loop spans 17 amino acids. The CDR3 here is CASSLDRLAGVLDEQFF. CDR3 bases: TGTGCCAGCAGCTTGGATCGACTAGCGGGAGTCCTCGATGAGCAGTTCTTC.

This sequence joins TRBV7-2 and TRBJ2-1; TRBD2 is a possible D gene (5 bases). Deletions cut 2 bases from V and 4 bases from J, with 12 bases between. Germline CDR1 and CDR2: SGHTA and FQGNSA. The CDR3 contains 15 residues. The CDR3 spells CASSLNRDNYNEQFF. Written as DNA, the CDR3 is TGTGCCAGCAGCTTAAACCGGGATAATTACAATGAGCAGTTCTTC.

The chain carries TRBV28 and TRBJ1-1; TRBD1 might be the D (6 bases). CDR3 length: 12 amino acids. Trimming stripped 8 bases from V and 2 bases from J, with 9 bases between. From germline, CDR1 is MDHEN and CDR2 SYDVKM. This CDR3 reads CASQTGNTEAFF. The CDR3 bases are TGTGCCAGCCAGACAGGTAACACTGAAGCTTTCTTT.

V gene TRBV11-1 combines with J gene TRBJ2-5; 7 nucleotides agree with TRBD1. Germline V gene sequence: CDR1 SGHAT, CDR2 FQDESV (reference sequence). With V trimmed by 2 bases and J by 1 base, 7 bases remained unmatched. CDR3 size: 16 residues. The CDR3 here is CASSLNPGQTQETQYF. The CDR3 DNA reads TGTGCCAGCAGCTTAAACCCGGGACAGACCCAAGAGACCCAGTACTTC.

This chain uses TRBV29-1 with TRBJ1-1, with a tentative D call TRBD1 (6 bases). V gave up 3 bases and J gave up 2 bases, with 13 bases separating them. CDR1 and CDR2 (germline): SQVTM, ANQGSEA. This CDR3 is 14 amino acids long. DNA for the CDR3: TGCAGCGTTGAGGGACATAAAGCCAACACTGAAGCTTTCTTT. Its protein product is CSVEGHKANTEAFF. The variable domain in full, completed from reference TRBV29-1 and TRBJ1-1, reads SAVISQKPSRDICQRGTSLTIQCQVDSQVTMMFWYRQQPGQSLTLIATANQGSEATYESGFVIDKFPISRPNLTFSTLTVSNMSPEDSSIYLCSVEGHKANTEAFFGQGTRLTVV.

This chain uses TRBV5-8 with TRBJ2-7; 7 nucleotides match TRBD1. The CDR3 is made up of 14 amino acids. V dropped 4 bases and J dropped 5; count of bases not matched to a gene: 9. CDR1 is SGHTS, CDR2 YDEGEE, per germline. The CDR3 DNA is TGTGCCAGCAGCGCGGACAGGTCCCCCCACGAGCAGTACTTC. Protein: CASSADRSPHEQYF.

This chain connects TRBV29-1 to TRBJ2-7; 14 bases agree with TRBD2. This CDR3 spans 17 amino acids. V lost 7 bases and J lost 2; bases outside the gene matches: 13. CDR1 and CDR2 from the germline V gene are SQVTM and ANQGSEA. CDR3: CSARGTSGSGATYEQYF. CDR3 DNA sequence: TGCAGCGCAAGGGGGACTAGCGGGAGCGGGGCGACCTACGAGCAGTACTTC.

The rearrangement links TRBV4-3 to TRBJ1-2, with 8 nucleotides matching TRBD1. CDR3 length: 15 residues. V gave up 3 bases and J gave up 4 bases; unmatched junction bases: 7. Germline V lookup: CDR1 LGHNA, CDR2 YSLEER. The CDR3 here is CASSHRTGFAYGYTF. CDR3 nucleotides: TGCGCCAGCAGCCACCGGACAGGGTTCGCCTATGGCTACACCTTC.

This clone was seen only a few times. The CDR3: CASSSTGTEVLEQYF. The CDR3 DNA sequence: TGCGCCAGCAGCAGCACCGGGACAGAGGTCCTCGAGCAGTACTTC. The rearrangement joins TRBV5-1 to TRBJ2-7, with 7 bases fitting TRBD1. CDR1 and CDR2 (germline): SGHRS, YFSETQ. The CDR3 has 15 residues. With 4 bases clipped from V and 6 bases from J, the junction kept 13 bases outside the gene matches.

The CDR3 loop reads CAIATGIYEQYF. CDR3 coding DNA: TGTGCCATCGCGACAGGGATTTACGAGCAGTACTTC. V usage is TRBV7-9 and J usage is TRBJ2-7, with 7 bases identical to TRBD1. Unmatched junction bases numbered 7, after V lost 10 bases and J lost 4 bases. The CDR3 is 12 residues long. The germline CDR1 and CDR2 sequences are SEHNR and FQNEAQ (reference sequence).

The chain combines TRBV7-8 with TRBJ2-7; tentative D call: TRBD2 (6 bases). Deletions cut 1 base from V and 3 bases from J, with 10 bases between. Germline V gene sequence: CDR1 SGHVS, CDR2 FQNEAQ. The CDR3 covers 14 residues. CDR3 sequence reads: CASSLGDWDYEQYF. The CDR3 region has the DNA TGTGCCAGCAGCTTAGGGGACTGGGACTACGAGCAGTACTTC.

The chain has TRBV24-1 and TRBJ2-1; 7 bases are shared with TRBD2. Trimming at V came to 1 base and at J to 4 bases, leaving 3 bases not matched to a gene. The CDR3 is 15 residues long. Germline loops: CDR1 KGHDR, CDR2 SFDVKD. CDR3 coding DNA: TGTGCCACCAGTGATTTTAGTAGCGGGTACAATGAGCAGTTCTTC. This translates into CATSDFSSGYNEQFF.

This chain uses TRBV9 with TRBJ2-7; TRBD2 matches 14 bases. V was pared by 4 bases and J by 1 base, with 4 bases of the junction left unmatched. The CDR3 is 16 amino acids. Germline CDR1 reads SGDLS; CDR2 reads YYNGEE. The CDR3 sequence is CASSPGLAGGSYEQYF. In DNA form, the CDR3 reads TGTGCCAGCAGCCCCGGACTAGCGGGAGGTTCCTACGAGCAGTACTTC. Variable domain in full (rest from reference TRBV9 and TRBJ2-7): DSGVTQTPKHLITATGQRVTLRCSPRSGDLSVYWYQQSLDQGLQFLIQYYNGEERAKGNILERFSAQQFPDLHSELNLSSLELGDSALYFCASSPGLAGGSYEQYFGPGTRLTVT.

CDR3 sequence: CASSSTPLETQYF. CDR3 bases: TGTGCCAGCAGTTCGACTCCGCTAGAGACCCAGTACTTC. V and J are TRBV6-5 and TRBJ2-5; D remains unclear. The CDR3 is 13 amino acids. Trimming pared 4 bases from V and 4 bases from J, leaving 10 bases between. The germline gives CDR1 MNHEY, CDR2 SVGAGI.

The CDR3 sequence is CASSQRLAVETQYF. DNA for the CDR3: TGTGCCAGCAGCCAAAGACTAGCGGTGGAGACCCAGTACTTC. The chain is built from TRBV5-4 and TRBJ2-5; TRBD2 matches at 9 bases. The germline CDR1 and CDR2 sequences are SGHNT and YYREEE (reference sequence). The CDR3 spans 14 residues. V lost 4 bases, J lost 5 bases, and 6 bases stayed unmatched.

J is TRBJ1-6 and V is TRBV6-5; TRBD1 matches at 9 bases. V was clipped by 0 bases and J by 10 bases; unmatched bases: 4. The germline CDR1 and CDR2 sequences are MNHEY and SVGAGI. The CDR3 spans 15 residues. This CDR3 is CASSYSTGGESPLHF. CDR3 bases: TGTGCCAGCAGTTACTCAACAGGGGGCGAGTCACCCCTCCACTTT.

V and J are TRBV3-1 (or the pseudogene TRBV3-2) and TRBJ2-3; TRBD1 aligns across 8 bases. The CDR3 contains 15 residues. J gave up 9 bases and V 3 bases, and 11 bases lay outside the gene matches. CDR1 and CDR2 (germline): LGHDT, YNNKEL (reference sequence). CDR3 bases: TGTGCCAGCAGCCATCACGACAGGGGCGCAGGGACGCAGTATTTT. This encodes CASSHHDRGAGTQYF.

V and J are TRBV7-5 and TRBJ1-2; TRBD1, the table's D call, was not compared with the DNA. TRBV7-5 is assigned pseudogene status. The CDR3 is 15 residues long. In DNA, the CDR3 is TGTGCCAGAAGCTCTCTCCGGGACAGGTACTATGGCTACACCTTC. Amino acid sequence: CARSSLRDRYYGYTF.

CDR3 in DNA: TGTGCCAGCTCACCTTCGGGGGTTGGTGAAAAACTGTTTTTT. This sequence encodes CASSPSGVGEKLFF. The chain links TRBV18 to TRBJ1-4; TRBD1 is a possible D gene (5 bases). Germline V gives CDR1 KGHSH, CDR2 LQKENI. Trimming removed 3 bases from V and 7 bases from J, with 12 bases in between. The CDR3 is 14 amino acids.

This clone has a single count. The J gene is TRBJ1-3, the V gene TRBV28, with D possibly being TRBD1 (6 bases). V was pared by 4 bases and J by 0 bases, with 13 bases between. In germline, CDR1 is MDHEN, CDR2 SYDVKM. The CDR3 runs to 16 residues. The CDR3 reads CASSSRGQFSGNTIYF. The CDR3 nucleotides are TGTGCCAGCAGTTCTAGAGGACAGTTCTCTGGAAACACCATATATTTT.